Included here is one T cell receptor (beta chain) sequence, with context. This record comes from a study of blood T cell repertoires in COVID-19. Generated by immunoSEQ multiplex PCR, the TCRdb table keeps only in-frame clones and is missing some. The top ten hold roughly 1.6% of the sample, which has roughly 31,000 clones, almost 90% seen once. Trimming cost V 3 bases and J 9 bases, with 18 bases left between them. The CDR3 is made up of 15 amino acids. From germline, CDR1 is KGHSH and CDR2 LQKENI. This chain uses TRBV18 with TRBJ1-5; D is uncertain. Sample: peripheral blood. The TCR sequence derives from a man aged 55-75 years with active COVID-19. Written as DNA, the CDR3 is TGTGCCAGCTCACCCGGTGCCAGCCGATCGGGGCCCCAGCATTTT. This codes for CASSPGASRSGPQHF. The full variable domain, rest sourced from reference TRBV18 and TRBJ1-5, is NAGVMQNPRHLVRRRGQEARLRCSPMKGHSHVYWYRQLPEEGLKFMVYLQKENIIDESGMPKERFSAEFPKEGPSILRIQQVVRGDSAAYFCASSPGASRSGPQHFGDGTRLSIL.